The 22 T cell receptor beta chains below all came from one sample that was sequenced in a study of T cell clonality in common variable immunodeficiency. Method: immunoSEQ multiplex PCR; TCRdb's copy keeps in-frame clones and lacks some. Observed are roughly 34,000 clones, no singletons, with the top ten taking roughly 3%. The material sequenced was peripheral blood mononuclear cells. These receptors were collected from a person between 18 and 69 years old in good health.

This clone was counted many times. The read finishes 3 residues shy of the CDR3 end, and the germline J gene is used to complete it. This chain links TRBV12-3 or TRBV12-4 with TRBJ1-3; D is uncertain. V lost 7 bases to trimming and J lost 0 bases, with 19 bases between them. This CDR3 is 17 amino acids long. The CDR3 region is CASTSHLRSTSGNTIYF. The CDR3 bases that were read are TGTGCCAGCACCTCCCACCTTAGATCCACCTCTGGAAACACC.

This clone has ten or more counts. Sequencing ends 3 residues short of the CDR3 end; the germline J gene provides the rest. The V call is TRBV30, the J call TRBJ2-3; TRBD2 agrees at 8 bases. Looked up from germline, CDR1 is GTSNPN and CDR2 is SVGIG (reference sequence). This CDR3 has 13 residues. The V and J ends lost 6 bases and 5 bases, in that order; junction bases with no gene match: 7. The CDR3 loop reads CACGRAGEDTQYF. The DNA read from the CDR3 is TGTGCCTGCGGGAGGGCCGGGGAAGATACG.

Ten or more counts support this clone. The read ends 3 residues shy of where the CDR3 ends; the end is completed using the germline J gene. Different DNA sequences within this sample yield the same CDR3. The genes are TRBV20-1 and TRBJ2-7, with D tentatively TRBD2 (6 bases). The CDR3 has 13 residues. Germline V gives CDR1 DFQATT, CDR2 SNEGSKA (reference sequence). Here the CDR3 reads CKMGGRLAYEQYF. CDR3 DNA, as far as it was read: TGCAAAATGGGGGGTCGGCTCGCCTACGAG.

This clone came up many times. Coverage ceases 3 residues before the CDR3 finishes, and the germline J gene fills in the end. This chain connects TRBV2 to TRBJ2-5; the D is unclear. The germline CDR1 and CDR2 sequences are SNHLY and FYNNEI. The V end was cut by 2 bases, the J end by 4 bases, with 14 bases between. This CDR3 is built from 15 residues. The covered CDR3 bases are TGTGCCAGCAGTGAAATTAACAGCCCGAGAGAGACC. Its protein is CASSEINSPRET. The CDR3 reads in full as CASSEINSPRETQYF.

This clone was counted many times. Read sequence stops 3 residues before the CDR3 end, and the germline J gene provides the missing end. The genes are TRBV11-3 and TRBJ2-1, with D unresolved. The CDR3 length is 13 residues. Trimming took off 2 bases at V and 5 bases at J, with 7 bases between the two ends. The germline CDR1 and CDR2 sequences are SGHNT and YENEEA. Incomplete CDR3 DNA: TGTGCCAGCAGCTTAAGCGCCGACAATGAG. Encoded protein: CASSLSADNE. From start to end, the CDR3 is CASSLSADNEQFF.

There are many counts of this clone. The read ends 3 residues shy of where the CDR3 ends; the end is completed using the germline J gene. V is TRBV6-2 or TRBV6-3 and J is TRBJ1-3, with D perhaps TRBD1 (5 bases). V dropped 6 bases and J dropped 1 base, with 16 bases sitting between them. Per germline, CDR1 MNHEY and CDR2 SVGEGT. The CDR3 is 16 residues long. The CDR3 spells CASSFPAGTSGNTIYF. The DNA read from the CDR3 is TGTGCCAGCAGCTTCCCTGCGGGGACTTCTGGAAACACC.

Many counts were recorded for this clone. The read ends 3 residues early relative to the CDR3; the germline J gene fills the gap. The J gene is TRBJ2-1, the V gene TRBV2; the D is unclear. V gave up 6 bases and J gave up 8 bases, with 8 bases separating them. The germline gives CDR1 SNHLY, CDR2 FYNNEI. This CDR3 contains 11 residues. Incomplete CDR3 DNA: TGTGCCAGCAGCGAGGTGGATGAG. It encodes CASSEVDE. The CDR3 in its entirety is CASSEVDEQFF.

Ten or more counts support this clone. The read ends 3 residues before the CDR3 terminus; that terminus is restored from the germline J gene. This rearrangement joins TRBV3-1 (or the pseudogene TRBV3-2) to TRBJ2-3, with D perhaps TRBD2 (5 bases). Germline CDR1 LGHDT, CDR2 YNNKEL (reference sequence). This CDR3 is 15 amino acids long. The germline V and J ends were trimmed by 2 bases and 0 bases, with 9 bases remaining between them. The chain's CDR3 is CASSQRTLSTDTQYF. The sequenced CDR3 bases are TGTGCCAGCAGCCAAAGGACTTTGAGCACAGATACG.

This clone was counted at least ten times. Coverage ceases 3 residues before the CDR3 finishes, and the germline J gene fills in the end. The genes are TRBV5-1 and TRBJ1-1; the match to TRBD1 covers 7 bases. The length of the CDR3 is 13 residues. CDR1 SGHRS and CDR2 YFSETQ come from the germline V gene. CDR3 amino acids: CASSLVVTGEAFF. Partial CDR3 DNA: TGCGCCAGCAGCTTGGTAGTGACAGGGGAA.

This clone was seen ten or more times. The covered CDR3 bases are TGCGCCAGCAGCTCCACCGGGACTCCGGGAAACACC. Protein product: CASSSTGTPGNT. The whole CDR3 reads CASSSTGTPGNTIYF. The V and J genes are TRBV5-1 and TRBJ1-3; TRBD1 might be the D (5 bases). Read coverage stops 3 residues before the CDR3 terminus; the germline J gene supplies the remainder. V lost 3 bases and J 4 bases, leaving 14 bases between the germline ends. CDR3 length equals 15 residues. Germline-derived CDR1 and CDR2 are SGHRS and YFSETQ.

This clone was recorded many times. The read ends 3 residues shy of where the CDR3 ends; the end is completed using the germline J gene. The chain couples TRBV12-3 or TRBV12-4 to TRBJ2-3; 8 bases align to TRBD1. Trimming removed 1 base from V and 5 bases from J; junction bases left unmatched: 2. This CDR3 has 14 residues. CDR3 DNA (partial): TGTGCCAGCAGTTTAGGGACAGGGTTAGATACG. It codes for CASSLGTGLDT. The CDR3 as a whole reads CASSLGTGLDTQYF.

There are a few counts of this clone. The sequence runs out 3 residues before the end of the CDR3; the remainder is reconstructed from the germline J gene. This chain joins TRBV19 and TRBJ2-7; the match to TRBD2 covers 7 bases. CDR1 LNHDA and CDR2 SQIVND come from the germline V gene (reference sequence). V dropped 8 bases and J dropped 5; count of bases not matched to a gene: 3. The CDR3 extends over 11 amino acids. The covered CDR3 bases are TGTGCCAGTGTGGGGGGGGACGAG. Its protein is CASVGGDE. The CDR3 reads in full as CASVGGDEQYF.

This clone has a count of ten or more. The CDR3 end falls 3 residues outside the read, so it is completed with the germline J gene. The genes are TRBV10-1 and TRBJ2-1; 8 positions match TRBD2. The CDR3 contains 15 residues. Trimming removed 3 bases from V and 2 bases from J; junction bases left unmatched: 3. Germline V CDR1 and CDR2: WNHNN, SYGVQD (reference sequence). The DNA read from the CDR3 is TGCGCCAGCAGTGAAACTAGCGGAACCTACAATGAG. This gives the protein CASSETSGTYNE. In full, the CDR3 is CASSETSGTYNEQFF.

The table lists this clone with many counts. The read comes to an end 3 residues before the CDR3 does, leaving the germline J gene to fill in the end. The chain uses TRBV7-9 and TRBJ2-7; 7 nucleotides line up with TRBD1. The CDR3 sequence is 15 residues long. The germline CDR1 and CDR2 sequences are SEHNR and FQNEAQ (reference sequence). The V and J ends lost 4 bases and 5 bases, in that order; junction bases with no gene match: 11. This CDR3 reads CASSSQGIAVDEQYF. The DNA read from the CDR3 is TGTGCCAGCAGCTCACAGGGGATTGCCGTCGACGAG.

This clone occurred many times. Read coverage stops 3 residues before the CDR3 terminus; the germline J gene supplies the remainder. The V call is TRBV7-9, the J call TRBJ1-5, with D possibly being TRBD1 (5 bases). Trimming stripped 1 base from V and 3 bases from J, with 7 bases between. Germline V gives CDR1 SEHNR, CDR2 FQNEAQ (reference sequence). This CDR3 is built from 14 residues. The CDR3 bases that were read are TGTGCCAGCAGCTTAGGACAGACCAATCAGCCC. It is translated as CASSLGQTNQP. The entire CDR3 sequence reads CASSLGQTNQPQHF.

This clone was seen repeatedly, ten times or more. With the read ending 3 residues before the CDR3 end, the germline J gene is used to fill in that end. The chain couples TRBV7-9 to TRBJ1-2; 7 nucleotides match TRBD1. Trimming cost V 5 bases and J 1 base; bases outside gene matches: 7. The CDR3 length is 15 residues. Germline V gene data show CDR1 as SEHNR and CDR2 as FQNEAQ (reference sequence). CDR3 DNA, as far as it was read: TGTGCCAGCAGCCCACGGACAGGACTTAACTATGGC. It translates to CASSPRTGLNYG. The whole CDR3 region reads CASSPRTGLNYGYTF.

In this sample, this clone turned up many times. The CDR3 end is not reached by the read, which stops 3 residues before it; the germline J gene fills it in. This chain links TRBV7-8 with TRBJ1-2, with unresolved D. CDR3 length: 15 amino acids. Between the trimmed V and J ends, which lost 4 bases and 2 bases, there was a span of 14 bases. In germline, CDR1 is SGHVS, CDR2 FQNEAQ. The sequenced CDR3 bases are TGTGCCAGCAGCTCGCGGACTGATTCGAACTATGGC. Amino acids: CASSSRTDSNYG. In full, the CDR3 reads CASSSRTDSNYGYTF.

This clone was recorded at least ten times. The CDR3 end is not reached by the read, which stops 3 residues before it; the germline J gene fills it in. The chain couples TRBV5-1 to TRBJ1-5, with TRBD1 matching over 7 bases. V was pared by 3 bases and J by 4 bases, with 4 bases of the junction left unmatched. From germline, CDR1 is SGHRS and CDR2 YFSETQ. The CDR3 has 14 residues. The CDR3 protein is CASSWDSLNQPQHF. The part of the CDR3 DNA that was read is TGCGCCAGCAGCTGGGACAGCCTAAATCAGCCC.

This clone has ten or more counts. The CDR3 end is not reached by the read, which stops 3 residues before it; the germline J gene fills it in. This chain uses TRBV20-1 with TRBJ1-2; TRBD1 aligns across 11 bases. V was pared by 3 bases and J by 5 bases, with 5 bases of the junction left unmatched. The V gene's germline CDR1 is DFQATT and CDR2 SNEGSKA (reference sequence). The CDR3 is 14 residues long. CDR3 loop: CSASPGTGGYGYTF. The covered CDR3 bases are TGCAGTGCTAGTCCCGGGACAGGGGGGTATGGC.

This clone was detected ten times or more. The sequence runs out 3 residues before the end of the CDR3; the remainder is reconstructed from the germline J gene. The V gene is TRBV20-1, the J gene TRBJ2-1; D gene uncertain. The CDR3 loop spans 15 amino acids. Trimming left V 0 bases short and J 0 bases short, with 9 bases between. CDR1 DFQATT and CDR2 SNEGSKA come from the germline V gene (reference sequence). CDR3 bases read: TGCAGTGCTAGAGATCAGCGAAGCTCCTACAATGAG. As protein: CSARDQRSSYNE. Given in full, the CDR3 is CSARDQRSSYNEQFF.

This clone was observed many times. The DNA ends 3 residues before the CDR3 does, and the rest of the CDR3 is filled in from the germline J gene. J is TRBJ1-5 and V is TRBV20-1; D unclear. Germline CDR1 is DFQATT and CDR2 is SNEGSKA (reference sequence). The V end lost 3 bases, the J end lost 2 bases, and 14 bases lay between the germline ends. This CDR3 has 15 residues. The CDR3 here is CSASHRSGRNQPQHF. The covered CDR3 bases are TGCAGTGCTAGTCACAGAAGCGGGCGCAATCAGCCC.

This clone was recorded at least ten times. The DNA ends 3 residues before the CDR3 does, and the rest of the CDR3 is filled in from the germline J gene. The genes are TRBV13 and TRBJ1-6; perhaps TRBD1 as D (5 bases). The CDR3 covers 16 residues. The ends were cut back, 0 bases at V and 1 base at J, with 7 bases in the middle. Germline V lookup: CDR1 PRHDT, CDR2 FYEKMQ (reference sequence). The CDR3 DNA, read in part, is TGTGCCAGCAGCTTAGGTCAGGGATCCTATAATTCACCC. Translated, it gives CASSLGQGSYNSP. The whole CDR3 region reads CASSLGQGSYNSPLHF.